Following are 2 T cell receptor beta chains from one sample sequenced in a study of T cells in Graves' hyperthyroidism and ophthalmopathy. From RNA transcripts, TCR beta CDR3 regions were amplified. First-round RT-PCR of the TCR CDR3 relied on the HTBI primer set. One entry per CDR3 protein, called by TCRdb with MiXCR from the multiplex PCR reads. Of over 400,000 distinct CDR3 sequences listed, under 25% are singletons. Sequenced sample: blood. Source of these receptors: a woman in her 70s with Graves' ophthalmopathy.

As for this clonotype: This clone may be a read error of a much larger clone one base away. The chain combines TRBV2 with TRBJ1-3; unclear D gene. Germline V gives CDR1 SNHLY, CDR2 FYNNEI. The V end lost 4 bases, the J end lost 1 base, and 14 bases lay between the germline ends. The CDR3 runs 16 residues. As DNA, the CDR3 is TGTGCCAGCAGTGCGTCACCGTCCGCGTCTGGAAACACCATATATTTT. Encoded protein: CASSASPSASGNTIYF.

This clonotype was observed a few times. The rearrangement uses TRBV4-3 and TRBJ1-1, with D perhaps matching TRBD1 (6 bases). The CDR3 has 13 amino acids. V was shortened by 1 base and J by 11 bases, with 14 bases between the two germline ends. The germline V gene has CDR1 LGHNA and CDR2 YSLEER. DNA of the CDR3: TGCGCCAGCAGCCAAGTTTATGGACAGAGCGCTTTCTTT. Translated: CASSQVYGQSAFF.